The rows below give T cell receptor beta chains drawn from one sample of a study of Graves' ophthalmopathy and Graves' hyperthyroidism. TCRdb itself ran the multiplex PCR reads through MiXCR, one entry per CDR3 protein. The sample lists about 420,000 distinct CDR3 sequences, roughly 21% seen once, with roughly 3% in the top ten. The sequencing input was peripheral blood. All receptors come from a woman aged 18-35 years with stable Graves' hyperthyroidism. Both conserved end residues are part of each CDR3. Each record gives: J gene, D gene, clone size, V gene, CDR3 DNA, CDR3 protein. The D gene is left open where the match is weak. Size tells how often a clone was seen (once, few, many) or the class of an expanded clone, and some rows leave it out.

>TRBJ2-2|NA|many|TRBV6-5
TGTGCCAGCAGTTACGGACAGAGGAACACCGGGGAGCTGTTTTTT
CASSYGQRNTGELFF
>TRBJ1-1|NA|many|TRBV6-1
TGTGCCAGCTTTGGGGTGAGCACTGAAGCTTTCTTT
CASFGVSTEAFF
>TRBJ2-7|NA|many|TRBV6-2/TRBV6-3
TGTGCCAGCGGTACCTACGAGCAGTACTTC
CASGTYEQYF
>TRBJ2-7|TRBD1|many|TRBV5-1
TGCGCCAGCAGCCCTGGACCGGGACAGGATTCCTACGAGCAGTACTTC
CASSPGPGQDSYEQYF
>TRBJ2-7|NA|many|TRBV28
TGTGCCAGCAGGGACTCCGCTGGGATCGAGCAGTACTTC
CASRDSAGIEQYF
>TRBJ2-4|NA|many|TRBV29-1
TGCAGCGTTATTGGCCGGGGCCACATTCAGTACTTC
CSVIGRGHIQYF
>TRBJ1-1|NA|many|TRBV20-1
TGCAGTTGCCAGGGTGGGGGGTCTGAAGCTTTCTTT
CSCQGGGSEAFF
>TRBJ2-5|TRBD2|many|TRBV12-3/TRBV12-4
TGTGCCAGCAGTCCTACCCCAGCGGGAGTAAGAGAGACCCAGTACTTC
CASSPTPAGVRETQYF
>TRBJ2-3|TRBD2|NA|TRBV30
TGTGCCCAGGGACTAGCGGGAGCAGATACGCAGTATTTT
CAQGLAGADTQYF
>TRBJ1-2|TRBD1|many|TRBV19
TGTGCCACTACGGGACAGGGTCTTGGCTATGGCTACACCTTC
CATTGQGLGYGYTF
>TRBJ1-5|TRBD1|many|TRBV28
TGTGCCAGCACGATGTGGACAGGGCGGGATCAGCCCCAGCATTTT
CASTMWTGRDQPQHF
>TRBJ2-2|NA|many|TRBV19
TGTGCCAGTACCTTTGGGAACACCGGGGAGCTGTTTTTT
CASTFGNTGELFF
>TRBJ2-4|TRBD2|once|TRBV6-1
TGTGCCAGCACCCTGGGGACTAGCGGGAGGCCGGTAGACATTCAGTACTTC
CASTLGTSGRPVDIQYF
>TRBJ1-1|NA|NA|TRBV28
TGTGCCAGCAGAGTACTCACCGGGACACCGTACATCGAAGCTTTCTTT
CASRVLTGTPYIEAFF
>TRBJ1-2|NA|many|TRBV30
TGTGCCTGGAGTAGACAGGATGGCTACACCTTC
CAWSRQDGYTF
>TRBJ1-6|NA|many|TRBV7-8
TGTGCCAGCAGCCATATTAGAATCGGGCGTGATTCACCCCTCCACTTT
CASSHIRIGRDSPLHF
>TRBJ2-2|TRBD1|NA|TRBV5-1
TGCGCCAGCAGCTTGGGCTACAGGGGAGTAGCCGGGGAGCTGTTTTTT
CASSLGYRGVAGELFF